This TCR beta chain came from a study of T cells in Graves' hyperthyroidism and ophthalmopathy. Study-level results: Blood samples included most of the expanded thyroid clonotypes exceeding 0.001. A model of 13 V-J pairs discriminated ophthalmopathy from stable hyperthyroidism.

Germline loops: CDR1 MNHEY, CDR2 SMNVEV (reference sequence). This CDR3 is built from 15 residues. V was clipped by 2 bases and J by 4 bases, with 15 bases between them. This clonotype was detected many times. Its antigen is not identified. The investigators amplified TCR beta CDR3 regions from RNA transcripts. HTBI primers were the set used in a first-round RT-PCR of the TCR CDR3. TCRdb processed the multiplex PCR reads anew with MiXCR; each CDR3 protein has one entry. Of hundreds of thousands of distinct CDR3 sequences in the sample, roughly 15% were seen once. This receptor was identified in a woman aged 35 to 49 with Graves' ophthalmopathy. This chain connects TRBV27 to TRBJ2-7; TRBD1 might be the D (5 bases). The sequenced sample consisted of blood. CDR3 loop: CASSLISGKGYEQYF. The DNA for the CDR3 is TGTGCCAGCAGTTTAATATCAGGGAAGGGGTACGAGCAGTACTTC.